This section outlines one TCR beta chain sequence together with its context. The target antigen is unknown. V lost 4 bases, J lost 3 bases, and 15 bases lay in between. The CDR3 has 15 residues. Germline CDR1 LGHNA, CDR2 YSLEER. The use of a sample-barcoded 5' primer and a J-beta primer mix characterized a second PCR of about 7 to 12 cycles. From the 5' RACE reads, TCRdb called clonotypes with MiXCR, one entry per CDR3 protein. Among around 1,000,000 distinct CDR3 sequences listed, less than 25% were seen once. Samples had at least 7 million PBMCs isolated from them. This sample was included in a study of blood T cells in healthy people across ages. General study points: Naive CD4+ cells and diversity were both higher in long-lived donors than in aged donors.

These data were likewise used in another study, on T cells of mothers and their children. From that study: Sample barcodes and 2-4 random nucleotides were added by the M1S primer of the second PCR.

The sequencing sample was made of blood. The TCR sequence derives from a girl aged 2 to 9 in good health. The gene calls are TRBV4-3 and TRBJ1-2; TRBD1 is a possible D gene (5 bases). The CDR3 here is CASSPRQGLYYGYTF. The CDR3 DNA reads TGCGCCAGCAGCCCTCGTCAGGGACTTTACTATGGCTACACCTTC.